This is a list of T cell receptor beta chains from one sample in a study of cytomegalovirus exposure and HLA in healthy donors. Only in-frame clones appear in the TCRdb table, and some are missing; sequencing was by immunoSEQ multiplex PCR. The sample has roughly 230,000 clones, around 90% seen once. Sequencing was carried out using PBMCs. The receptors originated from a girl aged 2 to 9 in good health and CMV-seronegative. The CDR3 runs from the conserved cysteine through the conserved F or W. A D gene is named only where the DNA matches it firmly. Clone size, where shown, is once, few, many, or a class for clones that have expanded.

j_call,v_call,d_call,clone_size,cdr3_nt,cdr3_aa
TRBJ2-6,TRBV5-6,-,-,TGTGCCAGCAGCTTAGTTGGAGGGTCTGGGGCCAACGTCCTGGCTTTC,CASSLVGGSGANVLAF
TRBJ1-5,TRBV9,-,-,TGTGCCAGCAGTACAGGTTCCGGGCGCAATCAGCCCCAGCATTTT,CASSTGSGRNQPQHF
TRBJ2-2,TRBV9,TRBD1,once,TGTGCCAGCAGCGGGAGACAGGGGGCGTCCGGGGAGCTGTTTTTT,CASSGRQGASGELFF
TRBJ1-2,TRBV27,-,-,TGTGCCAGCAGTTCGCGGAACTACTATGGCTACACCTTC,CASSSRNYYGYTF
TRBJ2-7,TRBV7-9,TRBD2,-,TGTGCCAGCAGCTTAACCTCGACTAGCCTCCAGCAGTACTTC,CASSLTSTSLQQYF
TRBJ1-5,TRBV4-1,-,-,TGCGCCAGCAGCCGCAAAAGACGGGACATAGGATATCAGCCCCAGCATTTT,CASSRKRRDIGYQPQHF
TRBJ2-1,TRBV25-1,-,-,TGTGCCAGCAGTGACCCTCGAGGGAGCTCCTACAATGAGCAGTTCTTC,CASSDPRGSSYNEQFF
TRBJ1-6,TRBV27,-,-,TGTGCCAGCAGTTTCTTCAATTCACCCCTCCACTTT,CASSFFNSPLHF
TRBJ2-7,TRBV6-1,-,-,TGTGCCAGCAGTGAGCAGGTCTTCTACGAGCAGTACTTC,CASSEQVFYEQYF
TRBJ2-5,TRBV20-1,-,-,TGCAGTGCTACCAGTCAAGAGACCCAGTACTTC,CSATSQETQYF
TRBJ2-7,TRBV28,TRBD1,once,TGTGCCAGCAGTGACCGGGACAGCCCGATCTACGAGCAGTACTTC,CASSDRDSPIYEQYF
TRBJ2-7,TRBV5-1,TRBD1,-,TGCGCCAGCAGCCCTGGGACAGTACCCTCGGGGGAGCAGTACTTC,CASSPGTVPSGEQYF
TRBJ2-1,TRBV10-3,-,once,TGTGCCACCCTAGGTACCTACAATGAGCAGTTCTTC,CATLGTYNEQFF
TRBJ1-2,TRBV27,-,-,TGTGCCAGCAGTAAGCGGGGGGGGAGTCGGCAAGACGGGGGCTACACCTTC,CASSKRGGSRQDGGYTF
TRBJ1-4,TRBV9,TRBD1,-,TGTGCCAGCAGCGTGGACAGGTCTGCAACTAATGAAAAACTGTTTTTT,CASSVDRSATNEKLFF
TRBJ2-4,TRBV13,TRBD2,-,TGTGCCAGCAGCTTATGGTCTCCTAGCGGAGGGGCCAAAAACATTCAGTACTTC,CASSLWSPSGGAKNIQYF
TRBJ2-3,TRBV9,TRBD2,once,TGTGCCAGCAGCGCGACCCTGGCGGGGGGGCCTAGCACAGATACGCAGTATTTT,CASSATLAGGPSTDTQYF
TRBJ1-3,TRBV6-1,-,-,TGTGCCAGCAGAGGGGCAGGGAAAGGAAACACCATATATTTT,CASRGAGKGNTIYF
TRBJ2-7,TRBV30,-,-,TGTGCCTGGGGGGGGACGGGCGCCAGCTCCTACGAGCAGTACTTC,CAWGGTGASSYEQYF
TRBJ1-2,TRBV30,TRBD1,-,TGTGCCTGGGAGGGACAGGGAAACTATGGCTACACCTTC,CAWEGQGNYGYTF
TRBJ2-2,TRBV11-2,TRBD2,-,TGTGCCAGCAGCTTGGGACTAGCGGGGGGGGAAAGCACCGGGGAGCTGTTTTTT,CASSLGLAGGESTGELFF
TRBJ1-1,TRBV19,-,-,TGTGCCAGTAGTATACAGGGGAACACTGAAGCTTTCTTT,CASSIQGNTEAFF
TRBJ2-7,TRBV6-5,TRBD1,-,TGTGCCAGCAGTCCCCGGACAGGGCGTGACGAGCAGTACTTC,CASSPRTGRDEQYF
TRBJ2-2,TRBV19,TRBD2,-,TGTGCCAGTAGTATTTTAGCGGGAGGAACTGGGGAGCTGTTTTTT,CASSILAGGTGELFF